This T cell receptor beta chain was identified in a study of T cells in Graves' hyperthyroidism and ophthalmopathy (dated by TCRdb to the late 2010s). With regard to the full study: Peripheral blood was sampled at the time of initial diagnosis, prior to any treatment. Once sampling was done, hyperthyroidism patients were given methimazole at a starting dose of 30 mg daily, whereas ophthalmopathy patients were given high-dose intravenous methylprednisolone. TCR V-J signatures able to tell the groups apart were searched for in a discovery cohort of more than 90 patients, of whom 40 to 45 had Graves' ophthalmopathy and 57 had stable Graves' hyperthyroidism. Thyroid tissue and blood T-cell repertoires from roughly 6 Graves' hyperthyroidism patients were also compared in the study. TCR Vbeta CDR3 sequencing of approximately 140 peripheral blood samples (over 40 ophthalmopathy, 75 to 80 hyperthyroidism and some 17 progressor patients) is reported in the paper. An independent validation cohort of around 19 hyperthyroidism patients and about 16 patients who later progressed to ophthalmopathy tested prospective prediction of ophthalmopathy. The roughly 100 discovery patients were randomly divided into training and test sets at a 7:3 ratio. General conclusions and limits of the study: Blood samples also contained most of the expanded thyroid clonotypes (frequency above 0.001), which suggests that blood repertoires may reflect thyroid immune responses. A model built on a 13 V-J signature distinguished ophthalmopathy from stable hyperthyroidism, reaching about 88% sensitivity and 81.08% specificity in cross-validation and 80%/75% in testing. Sample size was not statistically predetermined, and investigators were not blinded to group allocation. In validation, progression to ophthalmopathy was predicted by the model with approximately 67% sensitivity and approximately 78% specificity, a median of approximately 6.5 months before onset.

The table lists this clonotype with many counts. Its antigen is currently not known. No quality values exist for individual bases; no much larger clone is one base distant. The TCR beta CDR3 regions were amplified from the RNA transcripts. For the first round of RT-PCR on the TCR CDR3, the HTBI primer set was used together with the Qiagen OneStep RT-PCR kit. Libraries were constructed in a second round of multiplex PCR, after which size selection and purification were performed. The libraries were sequenced on an Illumina HiSeq2000 using paired-end 100 bp reads. From the authors' description of their analysis: Raw data were processed with SOAPnuke, discarding reads with adapters, uncalled bases, mean Phred below 15, or no exact constant-primer or identifier match. COPE v1.2.5 was used to merge the high-quality paired reads, and each unique nucleotide sequence was defined as a clonotype. MiTCR v1.1 was used to align the clonotypes against IMGT TRBV, TRBD and TRBJ reference segments. Analysis was restricted to V-J combinations with a frequency above 0.0001, which covered roughly 99% of repertoires. The TCS score was defined as the ratio of F50 (clonal expansion) to E x V (chaos), calculated using BLOSUM62-based TCRdist between CDR3 peptides within each V-J. Welch's t-statistics and random forest reduced approximately 520 V-J features to about 12, which were used in a naive Bayes classifier (R e1071). In TCRdb, the public reads were trimmed at Q25 with fastp and aligned with MiXCR, with productive beta chains retained. Rows are unified per CDR3 protein, each entry keeping the most common DNA and genes. What appears here as the V and J calls and clone size reflects TCRdb's work, not the paper's. In this sample the table shows approximately 420,000 distinct CDR3 sequences, just under 15% of which occur a single time. The ten largest account for about 33% of the sample.

A patient counted as having stable Graves' hyperthyroidism if no progression to ophthalmopathy occurred over 18 months of follow-up. Hyperthyroidism patients were aged 18 to 65 years and newly diagnosed, with disease duration of less than 2 months. Exclusion was applied to patients with uncontrolled infections, other autoimmune diseases, pregnancy or lactation. Clinical symptoms, serum thyroxine and TRAb, thyroid ultrasound, and orbital computed tomography formed the basis for the diagnoses. PBMCs were separated from under 12 ml of fresh peripheral blood using Ficoll-Paque density gradient centrifugation. Total RNA was extracted with Trizol reagent, and quality was checked on an Agilent 2100 Bioanalyzer. The germline V gene encodes CDR1 GTSNPN and CDR2 SVGIG (reference sequence). The CDR3 covers 13 residues, taking in both the cysteine and the phenylalanine. Only the CDR3 DNA stays, 39 bases, in frame from base 1. Trimming removed 0 bases from V and 4 bases from J, leaving 9 bases between the germline ends.

Sequencing was performed on blood. This TCR came from a woman aged 25 to 39 with Graves' hyperthyroidism. This chain joins TRBV30 to TRBJ1-1; the D gene assignment is ambiguous. The CDR3 amino acid sequence is: CAWSVGRFTEAFF. The nucleotide sequence is TGTGCCTGGAGTGTCGGGCGGTTCACTGAAGCTTTCTTT.